This T cell receptor (beta chain) was sequenced during a study of shared clonotypes between healthy human individuals. As concerns this clone: Its target is not known.

The CDR3 is 17 residues long. Trimming took 3 bases from V and 1 from J; bases not matched to a gene: 9. Germline V gives CDR1 SGDLS, CDR2 YYNGEE. Whole-study results and caveats: Generally, naive subsets (rather than memory subsets) showed larger estimated richness.

Libraries were prepared by immunoSEQ multiplex PCR; TCRdb keeps only in-frame clonotypes and omits some of them. Of over a million clones listed, 70% to 80% are singletons. The sequence was collected from a man between 18 and 29 years old in good health. Some clones in this sample may be carry-over from other donors' samples. This chain uses TRBV9 with TRBJ1-1; 10 nucleotides line up with TRBD1. The specimen was memory CD4+ T cells from PBMCs. The subset here: CD45RA-negative fraction. CDR3 nucleotides: TGTGCCAGCAGCGCGACGGGACAGGGGCTGGGGAACACTGAAGCTTTCTTT. Its translation: CASSATGQGLGNTEAFF. Filled out from reference TRBV9 and TRBJ1-1, the complete variable domain reads DSGVTQTPKHLITATGQRVTLRCSPRSGDLSVYWYQQSLDQGLQFLIQYYNGEERAKGNILERFSAQQFPDLHSELNLSSLELGDSALYFCASSATGQGLGNTEAFFGQGTRLTVV.